This TCR beta chain derives from a study of shared T cell receptors in the human thymus. The repertoire was sequenced with immunoSEQ multiplex PCR; TCRdb's copy has only in-frame clones and lacks some. The sample lists roughly 660,000 clones; over 75% were seen once. In this sample, this clone turned up once. The CDR3 loop spans 16 amino acids. CDR1 and CDR2 from the germline V gene are SGHAT and FQNNGV. The V and J ends lost 3 bases and 7 bases, in that order; junction bases with no gene match: 14. These data were likewise used in another study, on human thymus T cells. That study adds: The sample donors, healthy Finnish infants, were having corrective surgery for congenital heart defects.

This chain connects TRBV11-2 to TRBJ2-5, with TRBD1 matching 7 bases. Specimen: thymocytes. The TCR originated in a boy less than two years old with a congenital heart defect. CDR3 sequence: CASSFPKGASWRTQYF. Written as DNA, the CDR3 is TGTGCCAGCAGCTTCCCTAAGGGGGCCTCCTGGCGGACCCAGTACTTC.